A selection of T cell receptor beta chains follows, all from one sample in a study of T-cell reconstitution after alpha-beta-depleted transplantation in children. TCRdb independently ran MiXCR on the PCR reads; one entry per CDR3 protein. The data show approximately 500,000 distinct CDR3 sequences, 8% to 11% seen once. The sequencing here drew on PBMCs, taken before TCRalphabeta/CD19-depleted stem cell transplant. These TCRs come from a child younger than 10 with inherited bone marrow failure, due to receive a stem cell transplant. CDR3s include the opening cysteine and the closing phenylalanine or tryptophan. Fields, in order: clone size, V gene, J gene, CDR3 length, D gene, CDR3 DNA, CDR3 protein. The D gene is left open where the match is weak. A row's size may be missing; if present it is once, few, many or a size class.

many,TRBV12-3/TRBV12-4,TRBJ2-7,13,-,TGTGCCAGCAGTTTTCGGCAGGGCTACGAGCAGTACTTC,CASSFRQGYEQYF
-,TRBV5-1,TRBJ2-5,13,-,TGCGCCAGCAGCTTGTGGGGGCGACAGACCCAGTACTTC,CASSLWGRQTQYF
few,TRBV6-1,TRBJ2-5,14,-,TGTGCCAGCTCGATGTCCTCCCTAGGAGAGACCCAGTACTTC,CASSMSSLGETQYF
many,TRBV28,TRBJ2-7,16,-,TGTGCCAGCAGTTTCGCTATCCGGGACCACTCCTACGAGCAGTACTTC,CASSFAIRDHSYEQYF
many,TRBV24-1,TRBJ2-2,13,TRBD1,TGTGCCACCAAACAGGGGGACACCGGGGAGCTGTTTTTT,CATKQGDTGELFF
many,TRBV20-1,TRBJ2-5,13,TRBD2,TGCAGTGCTGGGGGACTAGTTCAAGAGACCCAGTACTTC,CSAGGLVQETQYF
many,TRBV7-8,TRBJ2-5,17,-,TGTGCCAGCAGCTTAGCGCCTGGGGTTGGCCCCCAAGAGACCCAGTACTTC,CASSLAPGVGPQETQYF
-,TRBV20-1,TRBJ1-4,12,-,TGCAGTGCTGCCAAGGAGGGGGAAAAACTGTTTTTT,CSAAKEGEKLFF
many,TRBV5-5,TRBJ1-6,14,-,TGTGCCAGCAGCTTCTCCGTGTCGGGATCACCCCTCCACTTT,CASSFSVSGSPLHF
many,TRBV29-1,TRBJ2-1,13,TRBD2,TGCAGCGTTCTCTCGACTAGCGGGAGGCCGCAGTTCTTC,CSVLSTSGRPQFF
-,TRBV15,TRBJ2-1,18,-,TGTGCCGGCCGAGAAAAACGGGACCCGGACGATTCCTACAATGAGCAGTTCTTC,CAGREKRDPDDSYNEQFF
many,TRBV7-9,TRBJ1-2,14,TRBD1,TGTGCCAGCAGCCCCCCGACAGGGGGCGATGGCTACACCTTC,CASSPPTGGDGYTF
-,TRBV11-2,TRBJ2-4,16,-,TGTGCCAGCAGCTTAGATCCAAGGGTAGCCAAAAACATTCAGTACTTC,CASSLDPRVAKNIQYF
many,TRBV5-6,TRBJ2-5,13,TRBD1,TGTGCCAGCGGTCGGGACAGGGAAGAGACCCAGTACTTC,CASGRDREETQYF
many,TRBV10-3,TRBJ2-1,14,-,TGTGCCATCTCCGGACGGGGCCGCGAGGATGAGCAGTTCTTC,CAISGRGREDEQFF
few,TRBV12-3/TRBV12-4,TRBJ2-2,14,TRBD2,TGTGCCAGCGCGAGCGGGAGGGCTGCCGGGGAGCTGTTTTTT,CASASGRAAGELFF
many,TRBV6-5,TRBJ1-2,13,-,TGTGCCAGCAGTTCTCCGAAAGTCTATGGCTACACCTTC,CASSSPKVYGYTF
many,TRBV6-5,TRBJ2-7,13,-,TGTGCCAGCAGCGAGGGAAATTACCACGAGCAGTACTTC,CASSEGNYHEQYF